These T cell receptor beta chains were read from a single sample in a study of blood T cell repertoires in COVID-19. The repertoire was sequenced with immunoSEQ multiplex PCR; TCRdb's copy has only in-frame clones and lacks some. The sample consists of more than 150,000 clones, roughly 84% of them appearing once. Sequenced material: PBMCs or T cells enriched from blood (not recorded which). The receptors were gathered from a woman between 45 and 65 years old who had recovered from COVID-19. The CDR3 runs from the conserved cysteine through the conserved F or W. D genes are given only for firm matches. Not every row has a clone size; where given, it reads once, few, many or a size class.

once,TRBJ2-5,TRBV28,TRBD2,CASFERGEQETQYF,TGTGCCAGCTTTGAGCGGGGAGAACAAGAGACCCAGTACTTC
.,TRBJ1-6,TRBV19,.,CASSVWRDSPLHF,TGTGCCAGTAGTGTATGGAGGGATTCACCCCTCCACTTT
.,TRBJ1-2,TRBV6-2/TRBV6-3,.,CASSYSGGSGYTF,TGTGCCAGCAGTTACTCAGGAGGGAGTGGCTACACCTTC
.,TRBJ2-1,TRBV19,TRBD2,CASSPWTSGRVVEQFF,TGTGCCAGTAGTCCCTGGACTAGCGGGAGAGTAGTCGAGCAGTTCTTC
.,TRBJ2-1,TRBV12-5,.,CASPGPTRHEQFF,TGTGCTAGTCCGGGCCCGACTAGGCATGAGCAGTTCTTC
.,TRBJ1-1,TRBV13,.,CASSPAPTGAFF,TGTGCCAGCAGCCCCGCCCCTACGGGAGCTTTCTTT
.,TRBJ1-1,TRBV18,.,CASSPRGTDLNTEAFF,TGTGCCAGCTCACCGCGCGGAACGGACTTGAACACTGAAGCTTTCTTT
.,TRBJ1-4,TRBV11-2,.,CASSSGPGNEKLFF,TGTGCCAGCAGCTCCGGGCCGGGAAATGAAAAACTGTTTTTT
.,TRBJ2-1,TRBV7-7,.,CASSLGGANNEQFF,TGTGCTAGCAGCTTAGGGGGAGCTAACAATGAGCAGTTCTTC
.,TRBJ2-7,TRBV5-4,.,CASSLVGSPREQYF,TGTGCCAGCAGCTTGGTGGGGAGCCCACGGGAGCAGTACTTC
.,TRBJ2-1,TRBV7-6,TRBD2,CASSLTSGGGNEQFF,TGTGCCAGCAGCCTAACTAGCGGGGGAGGGAATGAGCAGTTCTTC
.,TRBJ1-5,TRBV28,.,CASKGGTTSNQPQHF,TGTGCCAGCAAGGGGGGGACCACTAGCAATCAGCCCCAGCATTTT
.,TRBJ2-2,TRBV4-3,TRBD1,CASSPGQGDSGELFF,TGCGCCAGCAGCCCAGGACAGGGTGATTCCGGGGAGCTGTTTTTT
.,TRBJ1-1,TRBV2,TRBD1,CASSWDSLPPNTEAFF,TGTGCCAGCAGTTGGGACAGCCTCCCTCCGAACACTGAAGCTTTCTTT
once,TRBJ2-7,TRBV28,TRBD1,CASRLDRGEQYF,TGTGCCAGCAGATTGGACAGGGGCGAGCAGTACTTC
.,TRBJ1-2,TRBV3-1/TRBV3-2,TRBD1,CASSHSGTGGGYTF,TGTGCCAGCAGCCATTCTGGGACAGGAGGTGGCTACACCTTC
.,TRBJ2-6,TRBV5-5,.,CASSLAPGFTGANVLTF,TGTGCCAGCAGCTTGGCGCCAGGATTCACTGGGGCCAACGTCCTGACTTTC
.,TRBJ1-2,TRBV19,TRBD1,CASRGTGVVAYGYTF,TGTGCCAGTAGGGGGACAGGGGTGGTAGCCTATGGCTACACCTTC
.,TRBJ2-5,TRBV7-8,TRBD2,CASSLVPASGVPETQYF,TGTGCCAGCAGCTTAGTCCCCGCTAGCGGGGTCCCAGAGACCCAGTACTTC
few,TRBJ1-6,TRBV7-2,.,CASSLASLDMAGYSPLHF,TGTGCCAGCAGCTTAGCGTCCTTGGATATGGCAGGGTATTCACCCCTCCACTTT
.,TRBJ1-3,TRBV6-5,.,CASSYRSRSSYTIYF,TGTGCCAGCAGTTACAGAAGCCGTTCGAGCTACACCATATATTTT
once,TRBJ1-5,TRBV15,TRBD1,CATSREIRTGVGQPQHF,TGTGCCACCAGCAGAGAAATTCGGACAGGGGTGGGTCAGCCCCAGCATTTT
.,TRBJ2-5,TRBV10-3,.,CAIGGLQETQYF,TGTGCCATCGGGGGACTTCAAGAGACCCAGTACTTC
.,TRBJ1-3,TRBV6-2/TRBV6-3,.,CASSYSNSRIRFSSGNTIYF,TGTGCCAGCAGTTACTCGAACTCTAGGATCCGCTTTTCTTCTGGAAACACCATATATTTT
.,TRBJ2-2,TRBV11-2,.,CASSLGVTGNTGELFF,TGTGCCAGCAGCTTAGGGGTGACAGGGAACACCGGGGAGCTGTTTTTT
.,TRBJ1-5,TRBV7-2,.,CASSPDSSNQPQHF,TGTGCCAGCAGCCCCGACAGCAGCAATCAGCCCCAGCATTTT
once,TRBJ1-2,TRBV5-1,.,CASSPTGRDLPGYGYTF,TGCGCCAGCAGCCCGACGGGTCGGGATTTACCTGGTTATGGCTACACCTTC
.,TRBJ1-6,TRBV6-1,TRBD1,CASSVITGGDNSPLHF,TGTGCCAGCAGTGTAATTACAGGGGGCGATAATTCACCCCTCCACTTT
once,TRBJ2-7,TRBV6-2/TRBV6-3,TRBD2,CASSYRRGVPTYEQYF,TGTGCCAGCAGTTATCGCCGGGGGGTGCCGACCTACGAGCAGTACTTC
.,TRBJ1-4,TRBV27,.,CASSLLAGIGKLFF,TGTGCCAGCAGTTTACTGGCAGGGATAGGAAAACTGTTTTTT
.,TRBJ1-1,TRBV27,.,CASSLTRGTEAFF,TGTGCCAGCAGCCTAACCAGGGGCACTGAAGCTTTCTTT
.,TRBJ1-2,TRBV19,TRBD1,CATLTGRRGYTF,TGTGCCACTCTGACAGGGCGTAGAGGCTACACCTTC
.,TRBJ1-6,TRBV4-2,TRBD1,CASSSKRDSGSSPLHF,TGTGCCAGCAGCTCTAAAAGGGACAGTGGCAGTTCACCCCTCCACTTT
.,TRBJ2-4,TRBV6-1,.,CASSEYRAENIQYF,TGTGCCAGCAGTGAGTACAGGGCGGAAAACATTCAGTACTTC
.,TRBJ2-1,TRBV11-3,TRBD1,CASTDRGEFEQFF,TGTGCCAGCACGGACAGGGGTGAATTTGAGCAGTTCTTC
.,TRBJ1-4,TRBV9,.,CASSVGPSAGDEKLFF,TGTGCCAGCAGCGTAGGACCTTCGGCAGGGGATGAAAAACTGTTTTTT
.,TRBJ2-1,TRBV4-3,.,CASSQDLRAGRSYNEQFF,TGCGCCAGCAGCCAAGATCTTCGGGCAGGGAGGTCCTACAATGAGCAGTTCTTC
.,TRBJ2-1,TRBV7-2,TRBD2,CASSLGRTSRNEQFF,TGTGCCAGCAGCTTAGGTAGGACTAGCCGCAATGAGCAGTTCTTC
.,TRBJ2-7,TRBV19,.,CASMGTFPYEQYF,TGTGCCAGTATGGGGACATTTCCCTACGAGCAGTACTTC
.,TRBJ1-1,TRBV28,.,CASSFERTEAFF,TGTGCCAGCAGTTTCGAGAGGACTGAAGCTTTCTTT
.,TRBJ2-5,TRBV27,.,CASRGRWNQETQYF,TGTGCCAGCAGGGGGCGATGGAACCAAGAGACCCAGTACTTC
.,TRBJ2-5,TRBV29-1,.,CSTSSGASQETQYF,TGCAGCACCTCCTCAGGGGCGTCCCAAGAGACCCAGTACTTC
few,TRBJ1-2,TRBV5-4,.,CASSLGAAYGYTF,TGTGCCAGCAGCTTGGGGGCAGCCTATGGCTACACCTTC
few,TRBJ1-2,TRBV7-2,TRBD1,CASSLDEGARGYTF,TGTGCCAGCAGCTTAGATGAGGGGGCGCGGGGCTACACCTTC
.,TRBJ2-3,TRBV15,.,CATSRFRDADTQYF,TGTGCCACCAGCAGATTCAGGGATGCAGATACGCAGTATTTT
once,TRBJ2-1,TRBV19,.,CASSIRLSNEQFF,TGTGCCAGTAGTATCAGGCTCTCCAATGAGCAGTTCTTC